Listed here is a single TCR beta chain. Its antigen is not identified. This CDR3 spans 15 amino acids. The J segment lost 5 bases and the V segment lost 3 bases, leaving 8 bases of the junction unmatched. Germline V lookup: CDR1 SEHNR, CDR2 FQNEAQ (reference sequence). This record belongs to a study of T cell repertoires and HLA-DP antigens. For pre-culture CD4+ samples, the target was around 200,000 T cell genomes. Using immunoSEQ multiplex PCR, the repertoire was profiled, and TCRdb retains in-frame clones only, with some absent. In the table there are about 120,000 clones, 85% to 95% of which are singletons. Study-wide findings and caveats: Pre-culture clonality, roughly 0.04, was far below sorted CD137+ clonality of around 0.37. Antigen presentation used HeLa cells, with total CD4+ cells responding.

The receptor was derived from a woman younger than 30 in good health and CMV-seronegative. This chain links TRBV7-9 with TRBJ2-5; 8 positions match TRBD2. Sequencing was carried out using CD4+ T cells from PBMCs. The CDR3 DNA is TGTGCCAGCAGCTTGGGTTCAGCGGGGGAGGAGACCCAGTACTTC. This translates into CASSLGSAGEETQYF.